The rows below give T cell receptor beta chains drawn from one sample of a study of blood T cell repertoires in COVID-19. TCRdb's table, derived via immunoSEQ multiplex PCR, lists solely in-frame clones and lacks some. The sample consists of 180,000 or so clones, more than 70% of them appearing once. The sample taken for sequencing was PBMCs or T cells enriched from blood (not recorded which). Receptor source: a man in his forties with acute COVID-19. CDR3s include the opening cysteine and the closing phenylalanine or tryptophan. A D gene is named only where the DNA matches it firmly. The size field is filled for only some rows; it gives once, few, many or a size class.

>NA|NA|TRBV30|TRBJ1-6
TGTGCCTGGAGCCTACTCTTGGGGCAGTACTCACCCCTCCACTTT
CAWSLLLGQYSPLHF
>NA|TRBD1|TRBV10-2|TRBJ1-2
TGCGCCAGCAGAGAGACAGGGACCAACTATGGCTACACCTTC
CASRETGTNYGYTF
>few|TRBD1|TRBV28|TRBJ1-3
TGTGCCAGCAGCCTGGACAGGTCTGGAAACACCATATATTTT
CASSLDRSGNTIYF
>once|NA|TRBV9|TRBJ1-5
TGTGCCAGCAGCGTGCGGGGGAATCAGCCCCAGCATTTT
CASSVRGNQPQHF
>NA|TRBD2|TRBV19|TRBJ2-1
TGTGCCAGTAGTTCGCGAGGTGGCGGGGCGGGAGGGCACTCCTACAATGAGCAGTTCTTC
CASSSRGGGAGGHSYNEQFF
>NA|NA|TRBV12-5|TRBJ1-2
TGTGCTAGTGGTTTGCCCAACAACGGCTACACCTTC
CASGLPNNGYTF
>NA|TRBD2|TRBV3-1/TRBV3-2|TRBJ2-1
TGTGCCAGCAGCCATTTAGCGGGCAATGAGCAGTTCTTC
CASSHLAGNEQFF
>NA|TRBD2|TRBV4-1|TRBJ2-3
TGCGCCAGCAGCCAAGAAGGAACCAGCGGGGGATCTATGGATACGCAGTATTTT
CASSQEGTSGGSMDTQYF
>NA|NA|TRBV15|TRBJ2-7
TGTGCCACCAGCAGAGGGCCAGTGGACGAGCAGTACTTC
CATSRGPVDEQYF
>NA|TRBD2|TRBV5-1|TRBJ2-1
TGCGCCAGCAGCCTCGGGGGAGCGGGAGGCTCGGCGTGGTGGAATGAGCAGTTCTTC
CASSLGGAGGSAWWNEQFF
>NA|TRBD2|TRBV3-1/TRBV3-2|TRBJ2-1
TGTGCCAGCAGCCGAGCTGGGACTAGCGCATGGGGTGAGCAGTTCTTC
CASSRAGTSAWGEQFF
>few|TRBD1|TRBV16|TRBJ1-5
TGTGCCAGCAGCCAATCGGCGGTAGGACAGGGAAGTCAGCCCCAGCATTTT
CASSQSAVGQGSQPQHF
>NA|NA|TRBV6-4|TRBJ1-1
TGTGCCAGCAGTCGAGACATGAACACTGAAGCTTTCTTT
CASSRDMNTEAFF
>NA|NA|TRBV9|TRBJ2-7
TGTGCCAGCAGCCCACGAGGGGGCGGATCACTAGCTTCTTACGAGCAGTACTTC
CASSPRGGGSLASYEQYF
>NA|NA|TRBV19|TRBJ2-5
TGTGCCAGTGGCAGGGTAGCCGAGGAGACCCAGTACTTC
CASGRVAEETQYF
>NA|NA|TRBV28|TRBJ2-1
TGTGCCAGCGCTCACGGGGTCTATGAGCAGTTCTTC
CASAHGVYEQFF
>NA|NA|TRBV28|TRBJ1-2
TGTGCCAGCAGTACGGGGGGCGTTTTAAACTATGGCTACACCTTC
CASSTGGVLNYGYTF
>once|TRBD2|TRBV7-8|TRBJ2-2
TGTGCCAGCAGCTTAGTGGGAGGGATGGACACCGGGGAGCTGTTTTTT
CASSLVGGMDTGELFF
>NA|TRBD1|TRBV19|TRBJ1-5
TGTGCCAGTAGTGGACAGGGCTATCAGCCCCAGCATTTT
CASSGQGYQPQHF
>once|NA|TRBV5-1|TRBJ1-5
TGCGCCAGCAGCTTGCTGCCCGGTCAGCCCCAGCATTTT
CASSLLPGQPQHF
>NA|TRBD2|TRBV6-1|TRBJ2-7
TGTGCCAGCAGTTATTCAGCGGGAGAGGGGTACTTC
CASSYSAGEGYF
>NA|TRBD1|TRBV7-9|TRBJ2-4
TGTGCCAGCAGCCCGGGGACAGGGGGAGCCAAAAACATTCAGTACTTC
CASSPGTGGAKNIQYF
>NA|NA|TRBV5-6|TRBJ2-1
TGTGCCAGCAGCCTGACAAGCGGCAATGAGCAGTTCTTC
CASSLTSGNEQFF
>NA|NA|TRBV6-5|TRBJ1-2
TGTGCCAGCAGCTTAGTTGGGGGGACCTATGGCTACACCTTC
CASSLVGGTYGYTF
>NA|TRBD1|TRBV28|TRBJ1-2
TGTGCCAGCAGTTTCCGGGGACAGGTAGTTATCTATGGCTACACCTTC
CASSFRGQVVIYGYTF
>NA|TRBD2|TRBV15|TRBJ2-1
TGTGCCGCGGGACTAGCGGGAGGTAGGAATGAGCAGTTCTTC
CAAGLAGGRNEQFF
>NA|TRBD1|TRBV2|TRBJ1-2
TGTGCCAGCACCCCCGGGACAGACCTCTCTGGCTACACCTTC
CASTPGTDLSGYTF
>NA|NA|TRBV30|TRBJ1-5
TGTGCCTGGAGCGACACAACCTTTCCCAATCAGCCCCAGCATTTT
CAWSDTTFPNQPQHF
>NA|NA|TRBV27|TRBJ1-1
TGTGCCAGCAGTTTACAGCGGAACACTGAAGCTTTCTTT
CASSLQRNTEAFF
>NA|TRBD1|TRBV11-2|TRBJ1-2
TGTGCCAGCAGCGACGCCGGGACAGGGGGCTTCGGCTACACCTTC
CASSDAGTGGFGYTF
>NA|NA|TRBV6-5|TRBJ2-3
TGTGCCAGCAGTTCGACAGATACGCAGTATTTT
CASSSTDTQYF
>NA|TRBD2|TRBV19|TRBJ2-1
TGTGCCACAACCCTGACTAGCGCCTACAATGAGCAGTTCTTC
CATTLTSAYNEQFF
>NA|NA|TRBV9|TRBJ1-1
TGTGCCAGCAGCGCTCGTGTAGGGGACACTGAAGCTTTCTTT
CASSARVGDTEAFF
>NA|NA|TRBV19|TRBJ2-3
TGTGCCACCCGAGCTGGAGTGAATCAAGATACGCAGTATTTT
CATRAGVNQDTQYF
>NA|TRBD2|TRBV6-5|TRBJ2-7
TGTGCCAGCAGTTACCGGCGCGGGGGGTACGAGCAGTACTTC
CASSYRRGGYEQYF
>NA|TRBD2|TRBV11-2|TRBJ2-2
TGTGCCAGCAGCCTAGGGAGGGACTCCGGGGAGCTGTTTTTT
CASSLGRDSGELFF
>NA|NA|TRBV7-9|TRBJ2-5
TGTGCCAGCAGCCCACCTGGACGGGGGGAGACCCAGTACTTC
CASSPPGRGETQYF
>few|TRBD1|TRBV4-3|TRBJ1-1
TGCGCCAGCAGCCATGCACAACCAGGGGGGAGCACTGAAGCTTTCTTT
CASSHAQPGGSTEAFF
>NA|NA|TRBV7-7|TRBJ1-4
TGTGCTAGCAGCCCTCTACCCAATGAAAAACTGTTTTTT
CASSPLPNEKLFF
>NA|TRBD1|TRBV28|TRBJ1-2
TGTGCCAGCAGGGATGTGAGGACAGGGGGCTATGGCTACACCTTC
CASRDVRTGGYGYTF
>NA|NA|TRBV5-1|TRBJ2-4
TGCGCCAGCAGCTTGGTTGAGGAAAACATTCAGTACTTC
CASSLVEENIQYF
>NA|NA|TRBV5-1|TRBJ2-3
TGCGCCAGCAGCCCGCCGGGCACAGATACGCAGTATTTT
CASSPPGTDTQYF